One and the same sample provided the 32 T cell receptor beta chains below, sequenced in a study of CD8 T cells in Susac syndrome. A quantity of 0.5 to 1 ug RNA underwent reverse transcription using random hexamers. TCRdb called the immunoSEQ multiplex PCR reads again in MiXCR, with one record for every CDR3 protein. The sample holds some 400,000 distinct CDR3 sequences, 85% to 90% seen once. Sequenced material: CD8+ T cells from PBMCs. These TCRs come from a human donor with multiple sclerosis.

The chain couples TRBV6-1 to TRBJ1-2; D possibly corresponds to TRBD1 (5 bases). This CDR3 has 16 residues. V was cut by 6 bases and J by 4 bases, with 21 bases left in between. The germline V gene encodes CDR1 MNHNS and CDR2 SASEGT. The CDR3 DNA follows: TGTGCCAGCAGGCCCTCCATCGGCCAGGGAGTCTATGGCTACACCTTC. Translated, it gives CASRPSIGQGVYGYTF.

The chain employs TRBV18 and TRBJ1-1, with D perhaps matching TRBD1 (5 bases). The CDR3 is 15 amino acids. CDR1 and CDR2 (germline): KGHSH, LQKENI. The ends were cut back, 0 bases at V and 5 bases at J, with 13 bases in the middle. The CDR3 nucleotides are TGTGCCAGCTCACCACCCTCCAGGGAAGAAACTGAAGCTTTCTTT. Its protein is CASSPPSREETEAFF.

As for this clonotype: At one boundary the junction diverges from the germline segment, which might be a read error. The chain has TRBV5-4 and TRBJ2-3; D is tentatively TRBD1 or TRBD2 (6 bases each). CDR1 is SGHNT and CDR2 is YYREEE in the germline V gene (reference sequence). This CDR3 contains 14 residues. The CDR3 DNA sequence: TGTGCCAGCAGCTTCATGGGGGGCACGGATACGCAGTATTTT. Residues: CASSFMGGTDTQYF.

The J gene is TRBJ2-6, the V gene TRBV27, with 8 positions matching TRBD2. V dropped 5 bases and J dropped 4; count of bases not matched to a gene: 16. CDR1 is MNHEY and CDR2 is SMNVEV in the germline V gene (reference sequence). The CDR3 has 19 residues. CDR3 sequence: CASSLGGAGGLGGANVLTF. CDR3 coding DNA: TGTGCCAGCAGTCTCGGGGGGGCGGGAGGCCTGGGAGGGGCCAACGTCCTGACTTTC.

The chain carries TRBV7-2 and TRBJ1-3, with D unresolved. The germline V and J ends were trimmed by 5 bases and 7 bases, with 15 bases remaining between them. The CDR3 loop spans 14 amino acids. From germline, CDR1 is SGHTA and CDR2 FQGNSA. The CDR3, as DNA: TGTGCCAGCAGCGACGGCGCGGGGATGAACACCATATATTTT. The encoded protein is CASSDGAGMNTIYF.

This clonotype has just a few counts. The gene calls are TRBV20-1 and TRBJ2-1; TRBD2 agrees at 9 bases. Germline CDR1 DFQATT, CDR2 SNEGSKA (reference sequence). There are 19 residues in the CDR3. V was clipped by 3 bases and J by 5 bases; unmatched bases: 20. This CDR3 reads CSARTTTLAGGRWDNEQFF. The CDR3 DNA reads as TGCAGTGCTAGGACGACCACTTTGGCGGGAGGGCGGTGGGACAATGAGCAGTTCTTC.

This clonotype has a handful of counts. The gene calls are TRBV6-1 and TRBJ2-7; D may be TRBD1 or TRBD2 (5 bases each). Germline V gene data show CDR1 as MNHNS and CDR2 as SASEGT. The V and J ends lost 6 bases and 7 bases respectively, with 16 bases between them. The CDR3 is made up of 13 amino acids. CDR3 amino acids: CASSPGTVQEQYF. In DNA, the CDR3 is TGTGCCAGCAGCCCCGGGACGGTCCAAGAGCAGTACTTC.

This rearrangement joins TRBV4-1 to TRBJ2-1; no definite D call. The V end lost 0 bases, the J end lost 7 bases, and 10 bases lay between the germline ends. The CDR3 covers 14 residues. Per germline, CDR1 MGHRA and CDR2 YSYEKL. This chain's CDR3 is CASSQDPPQNEQFF. The CDR3 nucleotides read TGCGCCAGCAGCCAAGATCCCCCGCAGAATGAGCAGTTCTTC.

The chain links TRBV11-2 to TRBJ2-3, with unresolved D. CDR1 SGHAT and CDR2 FQNNGV come from the germline V gene. The V end lost 3 bases, the J end lost 2 bases, and 12 bases lay between the germline ends. This CDR3 has 15 amino acids. CDR3 bases: TGTGCCAGCAGCTTCGTCGCGCGGTCCACAGATACGCAGTATTTT. Its protein product is CASSFVARSTDTQYF. The full variable domain, completed using reference TRBV11-2 and TRBJ2-3, is EAGVAQSPRYKIIEKRQSVAFWCNPISGHATLYWYQQILGQGPKLLIQFQNNGVVDDSQLPKDRFSAERLKGVDSTLKIQPAKLEDSAVYLCASSFVARSTDTQYFGPGTRLTVL.

This chain uses TRBV2 with TRBJ2-5; 12 bases agree with TRBD2. V dropped 5 bases and J dropped 3; count of bases not matched to a gene: 10. The CDR3 extends over 17 amino acids. From germline, CDR1 is SNHLY and CDR2 FYNNEI. The CDR3 region is CASSRELAGGPEETQYF. Here the CDR3 DNA reads TGTGCCAGCAGTCGGGAGCTAGCGGGAGGGCCCGAAGAGACCCAGTACTTC.

The genes are TRBV6-1 and TRBJ2-1; D is uncertain. Germline loops: CDR1 MNHNS, CDR2 SASEGT. The length of the CDR3 is 15 residues. V dropped 6 bases and J dropped 8 bases, with 20 bases sitting between them. CDR3 amino acids: CASRLTPEALHEQFF. DNA for the CDR3: TGTGCCAGCAGGCTGACCCCCGAAGCACTCCATGAGCAGTTCTTC.

V gene TRBV7-2 combines with J gene TRBJ1-2; D call uncertain. The V end was cut by 6 bases, the J end by 5 bases, with 7 bases between. The CDR3 runs 11 residues. The V gene's germline CDR1 is SGHTA and CDR2 FQGNSA. CDR3 residues: CASRQVYGYTF. In DNA form, the CDR3 reads TGTGCCAGCAGACAAGTGTATGGCTACACCTTC. Supplemented by reference TRBV7-2 and TRBJ1-2, the full variable domain reads GAGVSQSPSNKVTEKGKDVELRCDPISGHTALYWYRQSLGQGLEFLIYFQGNSAPDKSGLPSDRFSAERTGGSVSTLTIQRTQQEDSAVYLCASRQVYGYTFGSGTRLTVV.

The J gene is TRBJ2-4, the V gene TRBV1; the table's TRBD2 call for D was not verified on the DNA. TRBV1 constitutes a pseudogene. The CDR3 is made up of 18 amino acids. CDR3 DNA sequence: TGCACCAGCAGCCAAGATAGCCTAGTTCAAAAAGCCAAAAACATTCAGTACTTC. Its protein product is CTSSQDSLVQKAKNIQYF.

This clonotype was seen more than once but under ten times. This chain links TRBV6-2 or TRBV6-3 with TRBJ2-1; 8 positions match TRBD2. The CDR3 is 13 amino acids. The trim removed 6 bases at V and 8 bases at J, leaving 6 bases unmatched. Germline values: CDR1 MNHEY, CDR2 SVGEGT. The CDR3 DNA follows: TGTGCCAGCAGCCCCGGGGGGGCCGATGAGCAGTTCTTC. Its protein product is CASSPGGADEQFF.

The gene calls are TRBV30 and TRBJ1-3, with D perhaps matching TRBD1 (5 bases). Germline V CDR1 and CDR2: GTSNPN, SVGIG (reference sequence). Trimming pared 8 bases from V and 0 bases from J, leaving 11 bases between. CDR3 size: 13 residues. The CDR3 protein is CAAGPDSGNTIYF. In DNA form, the CDR3 reads TGTGCCGCGGGACCGGACTCTGGAAACACCATATATTTT.

This rearrangement joins TRBV10-3 to TRBJ2-7; 11 bases agree with TRBD1. CDR1 is ENHRY, CDR2 SYGVKD, per germline. The CDR3 has 14 residues. V was clipped by 7 bases and J by 5 bases; unmatched bases: 7. For the CDR3, the DNA is TGTGCCATCACCGACTGGGACAGGGGGAACGAGCAGTACTTC. Residues: CAITDWDRGNEQYF.

The gene calls are TRBV6-5 and TRBJ2-3, with TRBD2 matching over 14 bases. The ends lost 0 bases at V and 12 bases at J; junction bases unmatched: 5. CDR1 and CDR2 from the germline V gene are MNHEY and SVGAGI. The CDR3 contains 15 residues. The CDR3 nucleotides are TGTGCCAGCAGTTACTCGGGGACTAGCGGGAGATCACAGTATTTT. Protein: CASSYSGTSGRSQYF.

The gene calls are TRBV10-3 and TRBJ2-2; TRBD1 might be the D (5 bases). The CDR3 loop spans 15 amino acids. Germline loops: CDR1 ENHRY, CDR2 SYGVKD. V was pared by 3 bases and J by 7 bases, with 15 bases between. The CDR3 nucleotides read TGTGCCATCAGTGACCTCTCAGGGTTTGGCGGGGAGCTGTTTTTT. This translates into CAISDLSGFGGELFF.

This chain connects TRBV27 to TRBJ2-1; D possibly matches TRBD1 or TRBD2 (5 bases each). The CDR3 extends over 15 amino acids. With 8 bases removed from V and 1 base from J, the gap between germline ends came to 15 bases. Germline CDR1 and CDR2: MNHEY and SMNVEV (reference sequence). The chain's CDR3 is CASAPGTDSYNEQFF. CDR3 nucleotide sequence: TGTGCCAGCGCCCCCGGGACGGATTCCTACAATGAGCAGTTCTTC.

The CDR3 loop reads CASSLFQGVTEAFF. For the CDR3, the DNA is TGTGCCAGCAGTTTATTTCAGGGAGTCACTGAAGCTTTCTTT. V usage is TRBV28 and J usage is TRBJ1-1, with D perhaps TRBD1 (5 bases). CDR3 size: 14 residues. Trimming cost V 1 base and J 4 bases, with 10 bases left between them. CDR1 is MDHEN and CDR2 is SYDVKM in the germline V gene.

This chain connects TRBV7-9 to TRBJ2-2; D not certain. Trimming took 1 base from V and 0 from J, leaving 6 bases between them. CDR1 and CDR2 (germline): SEHNR, FQNEAQ (reference sequence). The length of the CDR3 is 15 residues. CDR3 sequence: CASSLEYPNTGELFF. CDR3 nucleotides: TGTGCCAGCAGCTTAGAATACCCGAACACCGGGGAGCTGTTTTTT.

The rearrangement joins TRBV7-2 to TRBJ1-1; maybe TRBD1 (6 bases). CDR1 is SGHTA, CDR2 FQGNSA, per germline. Trimming left V 3 bases short and J 8 bases short, with 16 bases between. This CDR3 has 14 amino acids. CDR3 protein: CASSFLVQGREAFF. In DNA form, the CDR3 reads TGTGCCAGCAGCTTCTTAGTACAGGGCAGGGAAGCTTTCTTT. The full variable domain, with the rest looked up from reference TRBV7-2 and TRBJ1-1, is GAGVSQSPSNKVTEKGKDVELRCDPISGHTALYWYRQSLGQGLEFLIYFQGNSAPDKSGLPSDRFSAERTGGSVSTLTIQRTQQEDSAVYLCASSFLVQGREAFFGQGTRLTVV.

The chain recombines TRBV6-6 with TRBJ2-1; D is unresolved. Germline V CDR1 and CDR2: MNHNY, SVGAGI (reference sequence). Trimming removed 0 bases from V and 1 base from J, with 7 bases in between. This CDR3 has 15 residues. The DNA of the CDR3 is TGTGCCAGCAGTTACTCCGGTTTTTCCTACAATGAGCAGTTCTTC. Protein: CASSYSGFSYNEQFF.

The chain combines TRBV25-1 with TRBJ2-7, with D possibly TRBD1 on 6 matching bases. This CDR3 contains 13 residues. CDR1 and CDR2 (germline): MGHDK, SYGVNS. Between the trimmed V and J ends, which lost 4 bases and 4 bases, there was a span of 11 bases. The CDR3 region has the DNA TGTGCCAGCAGTGGGACGGACAGATACGAGCAGTACTTC. It yields the protein CASSGTDRYEQYF.

The V call is TRBV30, the J call TRBJ1-2; D gene unclear. This CDR3 is built from 14 residues. V lost 0 bases and J 8 bases, leaving 16 bases between the germline ends. From germline, CDR1 is GTSNPN and CDR2 SVGIG (reference sequence). The CDR3 DNA reads TGTGCCTGGAGTGTTCTCGGCCCTTCCGGCGGCTACACCTTC. The encoded protein is CAWSVLGPSGGYTF.

Here the CDR3 reads CSVWTGFGYTF. CDR3 sequence (DNA): TGCAGCGTTTGGACAGGGTTTGGCTACACCTTC. The chain couples TRBV29-1 to TRBJ1-2; 8 bases fit TRBD1. Unmatched junction bases numbered 3, after V lost 5 bases and J lost 7 bases. CDR1 is SQVTM, CDR2 ANQGSEA, per germline. CDR3 length equals 11 residues.

The rearrangement uses TRBV29-1 and TRBJ1-5; no clear D gene. This CDR3 spans 16 amino acids. Trimming left V 4 bases short and J 3 bases short, with 19 bases between. In germline, CDR1 is SQVTM, CDR2 ANQGSEA. CDR3 amino acids: CSVGLGREQPNQPQHF. The CDR3 DNA reads TGCAGCGTTGGGTTGGGAAGGGAGCAACCCAATCAGCCCCAGCATTTT. Variable domain in full (rest from reference TRBV29-1 and TRBJ1-5): SAVISQKPSRDICQRGTSLTIQCQVDSQVTMMFWYRQQPGQSLTLIATANQGSEATYESGFVIDKFPISRPNLTFSTLTVSNMSPEDSSIYLCSVGLGREQPNQPQHFGDGTRLSIL.

This sequence joins TRBV16 and TRBJ2-1, with D possibly called TRBD1 or TRBD2 (7 bases each). The germline V gene encodes CDR1 KGHSY and CDR2 FQNENV. Trimming removed 7 bases from V and 4 bases from J, with 20 bases in between. The CDR3 consists of 16 residues. Here the CDR3 reads CASTGLGGTVYNEQFF. The CDR3 DNA sequence: TGTGCCAGCACCGGGCTGGGGGGGACAGTTTACAATGAGCAGTTCTTC.

This clonotype was observed once. The chain uses TRBV19 and TRBJ2-7; weak D call: TRBD2 (6 bases). The germline V gene encodes CDR1 LNHDA and CDR2 SQIVND (reference sequence). The CDR3 extends over 13 amino acids. Trimming pared 7 bases from V and 3 bases from J, leaving 13 bases between. Written as DNA, the CDR3 is TGTGCCAGTAACGCGGGACTCAACTACGAGCAGTACTTC. This gives the protein CASNAGLNYEQYF.

The chain is built from TRBV29-1 and TRBJ1-2; D is unresolved. The CDR3 is 12 residues long. Per the germline V gene, CDR1 is SQVTM and CDR2 is ANQGSEA. V dropped 2 bases and J dropped 6 bases, with 10 bases sitting between them. Here the CDR3 DNA reads TGCAGCGTTGAAAGGCCAGCGGATGGCTACACCTTC. Protein: CSVERPADGYTF.

This CDR3 is CAINGAAGNTGELFF. DNA for the CDR3: TGTGCCATCAACGGGGCCGCGGGTAACACCGGGGAGCTGTTTTTT. This chain connects TRBV10-3 to TRBJ2-2, with D possibly called TRBD1 or TRBD2 (5 bases each). This CDR3 comprises 15 residues. The germline V gene encodes CDR1 ENHRY and CDR2 SYGVKD. V shed 7 bases and J shed 2 bases, with 14 bases lying between them.

This chain connects TRBV28 to TRBJ2-1; the match to TRBD1 covers 10 bases. The J segment lost 8 bases and the V segment lost 4 bases, leaving 8 bases of the junction unmatched. This CDR3 region has 15 residues. The germline CDR1 and CDR2 sequences are MDHEN and SYDVKM. The CDR3 sequence is CASSSPGQGFDEQFF. The DNA for the CDR3 is TGTGCCAGCAGTTCTCCGGGACAGGGGTTTGATGAGCAGTTCTTC.